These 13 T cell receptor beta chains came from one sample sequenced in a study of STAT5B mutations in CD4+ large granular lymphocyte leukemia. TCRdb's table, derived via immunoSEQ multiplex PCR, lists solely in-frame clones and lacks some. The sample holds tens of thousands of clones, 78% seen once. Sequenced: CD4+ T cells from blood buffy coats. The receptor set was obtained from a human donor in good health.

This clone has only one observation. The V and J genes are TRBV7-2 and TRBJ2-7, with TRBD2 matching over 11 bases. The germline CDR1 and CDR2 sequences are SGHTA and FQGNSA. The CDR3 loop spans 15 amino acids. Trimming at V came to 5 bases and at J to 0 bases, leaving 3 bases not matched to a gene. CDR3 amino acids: CASSRLAGFSYEQYF. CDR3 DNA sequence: TGTGCCAGCAGCCGACTAGCGGGGTTCTCCTACGAGCAGTACTTC.

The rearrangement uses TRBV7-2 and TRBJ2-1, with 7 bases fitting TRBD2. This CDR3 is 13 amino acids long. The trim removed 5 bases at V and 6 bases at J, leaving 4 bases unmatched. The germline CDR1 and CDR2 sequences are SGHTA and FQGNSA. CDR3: CASSPAGVNEQFF. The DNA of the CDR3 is TGTGCCAGCAGCCCCGCGGGAGTCAATGAGCAGTTCTTC.

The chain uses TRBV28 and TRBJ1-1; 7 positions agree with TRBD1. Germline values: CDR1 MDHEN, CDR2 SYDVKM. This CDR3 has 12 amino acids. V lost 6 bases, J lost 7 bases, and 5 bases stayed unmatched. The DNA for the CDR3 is TGTGCCAGCAGAACAGGGGTAGTTGAAGCTTTCTTT. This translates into CASRTGVVEAFF.

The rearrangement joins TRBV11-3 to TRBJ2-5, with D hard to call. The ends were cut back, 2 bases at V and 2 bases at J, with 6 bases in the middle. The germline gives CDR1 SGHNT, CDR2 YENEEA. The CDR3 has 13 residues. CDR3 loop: CASSLMAQETQYF. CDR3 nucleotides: TGTGCCAGCAGCTTAATGGCTCAAGAGACCCAGTACTTC.

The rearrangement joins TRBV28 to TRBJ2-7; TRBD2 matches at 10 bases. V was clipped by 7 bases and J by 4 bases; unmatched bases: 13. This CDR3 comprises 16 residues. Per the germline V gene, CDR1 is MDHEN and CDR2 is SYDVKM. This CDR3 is CASKLAGRGVGYEQYF. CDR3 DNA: TGTGCCAGCAAACTAGCGGGGAGGGGTGTTGGATACGAGCAGTACTTC.

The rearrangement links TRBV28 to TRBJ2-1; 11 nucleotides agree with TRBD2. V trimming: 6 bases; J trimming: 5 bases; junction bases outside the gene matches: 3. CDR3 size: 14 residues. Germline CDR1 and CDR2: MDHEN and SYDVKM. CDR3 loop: CASRTSGGNNEQFF. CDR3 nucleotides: TGTGCCAGCAGAACTAGCGGGGGAAACAATGAGCAGTTCTTC.

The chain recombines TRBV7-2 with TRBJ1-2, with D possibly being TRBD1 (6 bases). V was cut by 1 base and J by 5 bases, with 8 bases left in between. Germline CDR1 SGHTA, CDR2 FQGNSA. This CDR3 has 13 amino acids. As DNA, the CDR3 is TGTGCCAGCAGCTTAGGAAGGGGGTATGGCTACACCTTC. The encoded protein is CASSLGRGYGYTF.

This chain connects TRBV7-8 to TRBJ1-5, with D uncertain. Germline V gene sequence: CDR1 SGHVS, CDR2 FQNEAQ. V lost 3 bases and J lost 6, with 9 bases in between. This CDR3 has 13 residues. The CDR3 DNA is TGTGCCAGCAGCTTTGATGTCCGTCAGCCCCAGCATTTT. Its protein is CASSFDVRQPQHF.

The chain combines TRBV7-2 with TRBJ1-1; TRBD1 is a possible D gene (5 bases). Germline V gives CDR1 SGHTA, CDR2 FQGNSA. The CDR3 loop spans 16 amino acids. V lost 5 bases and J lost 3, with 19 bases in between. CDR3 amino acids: CASSPTPGGTYTEAFF. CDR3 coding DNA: TGTGCCAGCAGCCCAACCCCCGGGGGTACGTACACTGAAGCTTTCTTT. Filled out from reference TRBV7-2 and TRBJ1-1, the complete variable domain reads GAGVSQSPSNKVTEKGKDVELRCDPISGHTALYWYRQSLGQGLEFLIYFQGNSAPDKSGLPSDRFSAERTGGSVSTLTIQRTQQEDSAVYLCASSPTPGGTYTEAFFGQGTRLTVV.

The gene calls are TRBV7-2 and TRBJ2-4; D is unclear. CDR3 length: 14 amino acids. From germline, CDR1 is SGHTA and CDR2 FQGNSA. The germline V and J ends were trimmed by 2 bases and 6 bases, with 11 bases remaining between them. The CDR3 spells CASSLSADINIQYF. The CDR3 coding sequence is TGTGCCAGCAGCTTATCCGCGGATATAAACATTCAGTACTTC.

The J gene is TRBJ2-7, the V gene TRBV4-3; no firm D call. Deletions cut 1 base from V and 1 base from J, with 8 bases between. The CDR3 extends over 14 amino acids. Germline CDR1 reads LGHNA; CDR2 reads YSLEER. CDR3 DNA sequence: TGCGCCAGCAGCCAAGTGAGGCAATCCTACGAGCAGTACTTC. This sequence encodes CASSQVRQSYEQYF.

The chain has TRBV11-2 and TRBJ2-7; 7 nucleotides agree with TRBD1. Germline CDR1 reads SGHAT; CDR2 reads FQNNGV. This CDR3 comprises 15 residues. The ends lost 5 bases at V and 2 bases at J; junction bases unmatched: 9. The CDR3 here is CASSQGDSATYEQYF. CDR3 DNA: TGTGCCAGCAGCCAGGGGGACAGTGCCACCTACGAGCAGTACTTC.

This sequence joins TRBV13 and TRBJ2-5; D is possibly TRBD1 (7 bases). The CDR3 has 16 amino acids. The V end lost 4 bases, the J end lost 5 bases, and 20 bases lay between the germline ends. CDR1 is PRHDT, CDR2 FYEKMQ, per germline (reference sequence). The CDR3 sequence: CASSSWTGGSGETQYF. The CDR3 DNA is TGTGCCAGCAGCTCCTGGACAGGAGGGAGCGGCGAGACCCAGTACTTC.